One and the same sample provided the 17 T cell receptor beta chains below, sequenced in a study of T cell changes during pregnancy in multiple sclerosis. The assay was immunoSEQ multiplex PCR, and TCRdb's table has in-frame clones only and misses some. The table shows some 110,000 clones, with less than 95% occurring only once. Sequenced here: peripheral blood, sampled before pregnancy. Receptors originate from a female donor with multiple sclerosis, enrolled in a pregnancy study.

The chain links TRBV7-3 to TRBJ2-1, with TRBD2 matching over 13 bases. In germline, CDR1 is SGHTA, CDR2 FQGTGA. V shed 2 bases, J shed 1 base, and the junction held 8 bases outside the gene matches. The CDR3 extends over 19 amino acids. The CDR3 DNA reads as TGTGCCAGCAGCTTAGGACTAGCGGGAGAAGGAGGGTCCTACAATGAGCAGTTCTTC. Protein: CASSLGLAGEGGSYNEQFF.

The rearrangement joins TRBV2 to TRBJ1-4; TRBD1 agrees at 7 bases. Germline assignment: CDR1 SNHLY and CDR2 FYNNEI. Trimming took 6 bases from V and 8 from J; bases not matched to a gene: 6. The CDR3 contains 13 residues. The CDR3 DNA sequence: TGTGCCAGCAGGAACAGGGGAGAGGAAAAACTGTTTTTT. Amino acids: CASRNRGEEKLFF. Complete variable domain (other parts from reference TRBV2 and TRBJ1-4): EPEVTQTPSHQVTQMGQEVILRCVPISNHLYFYWYRQILGQKVEFLVSFYNNEISEKSEIFDDQFSVERPDGSNFTLKIRSTKLEDSAMYFCASRNRGEEKLFFGSGTQLSVL.

This chain joins TRBV18 and TRBJ2-3; D is possibly TRBD2 (6 bases). V was trimmed by 3 bases and J by 2 bases, leaving 15 bases between them. CDR3 length: 16 amino acids. From germline, CDR1 is KGHSH and CDR2 LQKENI. In DNA, the CDR3 is TGTGCCAGCTCACCGCGGAGGGGAGGAGTCACAGATACGCAGTATTTT. Protein product: CASSPRRGGVTDTQYF.

The chain links TRBV7-3 to TRBJ2-1; TRBD2 aligns across 10 bases. Unmatched junction bases numbered 5, after V lost 5 bases and J lost 4 bases. The CDR3 is made up of 15 amino acids. Germline values: CDR1 SGHTA, CDR2 FQGTGA. CDR3 in DNA: TGTGCCAGCAGCCGAGCGGGGGGGGGTTACAATGAGCAGTTCTTC. It yields the protein CASSRAGGGYNEQFF.

The CDR3 bases are TGTGCCAGCAGCCCTAGCGGGGGGGCCGGCTCCTTAAATACGCAGTATTTT. The encoded protein is CASSPSGGAGSLNTQYF. V and J are TRBV7-2 and TRBJ2-3; 12 bases fit TRBD2. Germline loops: CDR1 SGHTA, CDR2 FQGNSA. With V trimmed by 5 bases and J by 7 bases, 13 bases remained unmatched. This CDR3 has 17 residues.

The rearrangement uses TRBV6-5 and TRBJ2-7, with 9 positions matching TRBD1. Germline CDR1 and CDR2: MNHEY and SVGAGI. The CDR3 is made up of 12 amino acids. The ends lost 11 bases at V and 2 bases at J; junction bases unmatched: 4. The CDR3 protein is CAEWDRAYEQYF. The CDR3 DNA reads as TGTGCCGAATGGGACAGGGCCTACGAGCAGTACTTC.

This chain joins TRBV5-8 and TRBJ2-7; a possible D gene is TRBD2 (5 bases). V lost 0 bases and J 2 bases, leaving 12 bases between the germline ends. Germline V gene data show CDR1 as SGHTS and CDR2 as YDEGEE. The CDR3 extends over 15 amino acids. CDR3 bases: TGTGCCAGCAGCTTGGGAGGGCGGCCCACCTACGAGCAGTACTTC. It specifies CASSLGGRPTYEQYF.

The chain recombines TRBV14 with TRBJ2-1; the D gene is possibly TRBD2 (5 bases). The CDR3 has 13 amino acids. V was pared by 8 bases and J by 5 bases, with 13 bases between. The germline V gene has CDR1 SGHDN and CDR2 FVKESK. As DNA, the CDR3 is TGTGCCAGCTGCGAGGGCCTTAACAATGAGCAGTTCTTC. Translated: CASCEGLNNEQFF.

The chain employs TRBV5-5 and TRBJ1-2, with D possibly matching TRBD1 (5 bases). This CDR3 spans 15 amino acids. CDR1 SGHKS and CDR2 YYEKEE come from the germline V gene (reference sequence). V dropped 2 bases and J dropped 7 bases, with 18 bases sitting between them. CDR3 coding DNA: TGTGCCAGCAGCTTCGGGCTATACCAGGGCGGTGGCTACACCTTC. This encodes CASSFGLYQGGGYTF.

The CDR3 DNA is TGTGCCAGAAGCTTCGACAGCGGGAGACCCTCCTACGAGCAGTACTTC. Translating gives CARSFDSGRPSYEQYF. The chain is built from TRBV5-3 and TRBJ2-7; 8 bases agree with TRBD2. TRBV5-3 is sorted into the ORF group, with uncertain function. J gave up 0 bases and V 2 bases, and 7 bases lay outside the gene matches. The CDR3 consists of 16 residues.

The chain joins TRBV6-1 to TRBJ1-2; no clear D gene. Germline CDR1 is MNHNS and CDR2 is SASEGT. V was trimmed by 2 bases and J by 2 bases, leaving 15 bases between them. The CDR3 loop spans 16 amino acids. The CDR3 region has the DNA TGTGCCAGCAGTGAAATGAGCGAGGGTACGAACTATGGCTACACCTTC. Encoded protein: CASSEMSEGTNYGYTF.

J is TRBJ2-7 and V is TRBV5-1; D is perhaps TRBD2 (6 bases). The CDR3 runs 15 residues. The V end was cut by 4 bases, the J end by 3 bases, with 17 bases between. The germline V gene has CDR1 SGHRS and CDR2 YFSETQ. The CDR3 sequence: CASSLKGSSDYEQYF. CDR3 DNA: TGCGCCAGCAGCCTAAAGGGATCTAGCGACTACGAGCAGTACTTC.

The chain joins TRBV6-5 to TRBJ1-2; 7 positions agree with TRBD1. From germline, CDR1 is MNHEY and CDR2 SVGAGI. The CDR3 is made up of 13 amino acids. Trimming at V came to 4 bases and at J to 7 bases, leaving 6 bases not matched to a gene. The CDR3 DNA is TGTGCCAGCAGTTCCTACAGGGGAAGTGGCTACACCTTC. Protein sequence: CASSSYRGSGYTF.

CDR3: CAWRGQQGQRPEAFF. DNA for the CDR3: TGTGCCTGGAGGGGACAACAGGGGCAGCGTCCTGAAGCTTTCTTT. The chain couples TRBV30 to TRBJ1-1; 7 bases line up with TRBD1. V lost 3 bases and J lost 6; bases outside the gene matches: 13. Germline V gene sequence: CDR1 GTSNPN, CDR2 SVGIG (reference sequence). This CDR3 has 15 amino acids.

V is TRBV7-2 and J is TRBJ2-3; tentatively, D is TRBD2 (6 bases). The CDR3 consists of 14 residues. CDR1 is SGHTA and CDR2 is FQGNSA in the germline V gene. V was cut by 6 bases and J by 6 bases, with 16 bases left in between. CDR3 sequence reads: CASSFIGSGDTQYF. CDR3 DNA sequence: TGTGCCAGCAGTTTTATTGGGAGCGGGGATACGCAGTATTTT.

The count of this clone is one. This chain connects TRBV6-6 to TRBJ1-2; weak D call: TRBD1 (5 bases). The germline V gene has CDR1 MNHNY and CDR2 SVGAGI (reference sequence). CDR3 size: 14 residues. Trimming stripped 0 bases from V and 8 bases from J, with 13 bases between. The CDR3 protein is CASSYSMGAGGYTF. In DNA, the CDR3 is TGTGCCAGCAGTTACTCGATGGGCGCAGGGGGCTACACCTTC.

The V gene is TRBV27, the J gene TRBJ1-5; TRBD1 is a possible D gene (5 bases). V was cut by 4 bases and J by 7 bases, with 11 bases left in between. Germline CDR1 and CDR2: MNHEY and SMNVEV (reference sequence). This CDR3 spans 13 amino acids. The CDR3 DNA sequence: TGTGCCAGCAGTTCACCGGGGGGGCAGCCCCAGCATTTT. It translates to CASSSPGGQPQHF.